This T cell receptor beta chain is from a study of long-term antiretroviral therapy in people with HIV (dated by TCRdb to between 2021 and 2022). Regarding the complete study: The earliest samples were collected about a decade before the 2015 WHO recommendation for immediate ART, when ART was typically delayed until CD4 counts fell. No cross-contamination during QIAcube processing was seen in test extractions of a monoclonal T-cell line run alongside a few dozen polyclonal samples. From over 25 adults with confirmed HIV infection, the cohort provided approximately 190 cryopreserved PBMC samples, gathered serially across a mean of about six years (range 1-12). Of the 30 participants with HIV, approximately ten were female. A retrospective serial study tested whether ART initiation and durable HIV suppression were associated with changes in peripheral blood TRB repertoire composition and diversity.

To be included, a participant needed at least one PBMC sample from before ART initiation plus at least two post-ART samples. Treatment was received in the United States of America by all participants with HIV. Before DNA extraction, cryopreserved samples containing about 0.95-10 million PBMC were thawed and washed. At the time of the earliest PBMC sample for each participant with HIV, ages ranged from 23 to 54 years. PBMC samples were contributed by each participant from 1-4 timepoints before ART initiation and 2-8 timepoints after ART initiation, with a median of 7 samples. Serial HIV viral load, CD4+ T-cell count, ART history and demographic data were obtained for every participant. Genomic DNA was extracted from unsorted PBMC with a Qiagen kit on a QIAcube, with processing performed in batches of 12 samples. For this clone: Its antigen remains unidentified. It has no much larger one-base neighbor in the sample; base qualities were not kept.

Overall results and qualifications from the work: Unsorted PBMC were profiled instead of sorted CD4+ and CD8+ T cells because pre-ART samples had limited cell numbers. A significant increase in TRB diversity was found to be associated with ART initiation, although TRB diversity was observed to remain significantly below that of transplant donor controls even after long-term ART. Inferences about post-ART repertoire changes were limited because no data were available on ART adherence, viral resistance or therapy changes. CDR3 length ranges in HIV repertoires were narrower than in controls, and network structure suggested an antigen-experienced repertoire with only a slight naive shift after ART. Samples dated from 2004 to 2017, and the ART regimens used may be less effective than current ones. At every time point, the repertoire was dominated by expanded TRB clones first identified before ART initiation, although this dominance fluctuated and, in many PLHIV, declined after ART. Owing to limited PBMC availability, only the TCR beta chain was sequenced, without alpha chain pairing.

The immunoSEQ hsTCRB v3.0 assay was used at survey level resolution to sequence the TRB variable region. TRB sequencing targeted a depth of about 40,000-50,000 T-cell genomes per sample. Pooled TRB libraries were sequenced on an Illumina MiSeq with a v3 150-cycle kit. The published analysis was carried out like this. Analysis of repertoires was carried out in R inside a reproducible Nextflow workflow spanning QC, data transformation and analysis. LymphoSeq2, an R package for exploring AIRR-Seq data, was used to implement custom analyses. Four samples that yielded fewer than 5000 total TRB sequences were excluded, so that 200 or so HIV repertoires were analyzed. Among the roughly 180 retained HIV repertoires, 59 were collected before ART initiation and roughly 130 after ART initiation. Repertoires were downsampled to 5000 TRB nucleotide sequences, and summary statistics were averaged over 100 downsampling iterations. TRB sequences were retained for analysis only if CDR3 regions of at least seven amino acids were present. Diversity was measured with a Shannon entropy-derived clonality score and the Gini coefficient. In the repertoire networks, any two of the top 5000 CDR3 amino acid sequences were connected whenever the two sequences differed by an edit distance of one. GLIPH2 predicted antigen specificity groups and MHC restriction for TRB CDR3 amino acid sequences. Known CMV, EBV, HIV or tissue antigen associations were flagged by matching CDR3 amino acid sequences against VDJdb and McPAS-TCR. Pre-ART, post-ART and control groups were compared with Wilcoxon signed-rank tests and Holm-Bonferroni correction. In its TCRdb copy, this immuneACCESS table keeps in-frame sequences only and misses some clones. Where compared with another copy, unresolved V genes explain less than half of these, and the others have no known cause. Clone size and the V and J calls come from that table; the DNA yielded D and trimming. The sample table shows tens of thousands of clones, and about 89% are seen once. The ten largest clones represent roughly 5% of the sample.

Trimming accounts for 2 bases at V and 1 base at J, while the number of junction bases matched to no gene is 2. From the germline V gene (reference sequence), CDR1 is SEHNR and CDR2 is FQNEAQ. There are 15 amino acids in the CDR3, from cysteine to phenylalanine inclusive. Solely the CDR3 DNA is kept, with 45 bases framed from the first base. Sequencing used unsorted PBMCs, obtained 0.1 years before starting antiretroviral therapy. The chain is assembled from TRBV7-9 and TRBJ2-3, and 8 junctional nucleotides match TRBD2. The clonotype was recovered from a woman between 45 and 60 years old with HIV. The CDR3 reads as follows: CASSLRRGGTDTQYF. At the DNA level, the sequence is TGTGCCAGCAGCTTAAGGCGGGGGGGCACAGATACGCAGTATTTT.